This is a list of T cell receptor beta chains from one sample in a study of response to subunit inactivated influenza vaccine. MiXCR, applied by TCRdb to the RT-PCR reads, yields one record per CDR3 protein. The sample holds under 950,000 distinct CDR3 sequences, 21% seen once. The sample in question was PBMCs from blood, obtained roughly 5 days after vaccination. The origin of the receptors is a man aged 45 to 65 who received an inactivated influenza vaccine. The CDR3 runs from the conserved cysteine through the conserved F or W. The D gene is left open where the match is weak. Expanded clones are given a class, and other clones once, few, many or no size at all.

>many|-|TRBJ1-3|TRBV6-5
TGTGCCAGCAGTTACCGCCTTTCAACTGGAAACACCATATATTTT
CASSYRLSTGNTIYF
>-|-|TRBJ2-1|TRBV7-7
TGTGCCAGCAGCCGTGGCGGACAAATCAATGAGCAGTTCTTC
CASSRGGQINEQFF
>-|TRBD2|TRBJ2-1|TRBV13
TGTGCCAGCAGCCGCCTGGGACTAGCGGCTATTGGCAATGAGCAGTTCTTC
CASSRLGLAAIGNEQFF
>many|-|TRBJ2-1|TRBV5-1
TGCGCCAGCAGCCCCTGGGTGGAGGACTATTACAATGAGCAGTTCTTC
CASSPWVEDYYNEQFF
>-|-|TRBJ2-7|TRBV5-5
TGTGCCAGCAGCTTGGAAATAGGGGCCTACGAGCAGTACTTC
CASSLEIGAYEQYF
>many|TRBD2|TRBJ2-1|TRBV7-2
TGTGCCAGCAGCTTAGTTGCGGGGGGGCCCAATGAGCAGTTCTTC
CASSLVAGGPNEQFF
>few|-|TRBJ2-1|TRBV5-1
TGCGCCAGCACGGGTCAAAATTACAATGAGCAGTTCTTC
CASTGQNYNEQFF
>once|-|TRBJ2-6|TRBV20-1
TGCAGTGCTAGGATCCAAACCGGGGCCAACGTCCTGACTTTC
CSARIQTGANVLTF
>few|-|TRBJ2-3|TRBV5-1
TGCGCCAGCAGCTTGGGGGCCAGGGCTTATCCAGATACGCAGTATTTT
CASSLGARAYPDTQYF
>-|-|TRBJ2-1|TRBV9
TGTGCCAGCAGCGTAGGCGGCAGGGGAGGGGATGAGCAGTTCTTC
CASSVGGRGGDEQFF
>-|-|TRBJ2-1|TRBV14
TGTGCCAGCAGCCAAGGAGCGGTTGGTGAGCAGTTCTTC
CASSQGAVGEQFF
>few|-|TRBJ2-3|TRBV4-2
TGTGCCAGCAGCCAAGAGAGTCTAGATACGCAGTATTTT
CASSQESLDTQYF
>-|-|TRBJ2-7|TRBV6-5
TGTGCCAGCAGTTACTCGACTCTACCAGGACAGCTCCTTCCCTACGAGCAGTACTTC
CASSYSTLPGQLLPYEQYF
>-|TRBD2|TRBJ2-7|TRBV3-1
TGTGCCAGCAGCCGCCGTGGAGCGGGAGGCGAGCAGTACTTC
CASSRRGAGGEQYF
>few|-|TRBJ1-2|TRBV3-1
TGTGCCAGCAGCCAAGAATCCTCCGCTGGCTATGGCTACACCTTC
CASSQESSAGYGYTF
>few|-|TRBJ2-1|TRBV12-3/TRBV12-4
TGTGCCAGCAATGAGGCCAATACCTATGAGCAGTTCTTC
CASNEANTYEQFF
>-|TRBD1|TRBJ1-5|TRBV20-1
TGCAGTGCGTCGGGACAGGGAGGCAATCAGCCCCAGCATTTT
CSASGQGGNQPQHF
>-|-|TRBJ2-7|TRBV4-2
TGTGCCAGCAGCCAAGATTTAGGGGGGCCCTACGAGCAGTACTTC
CASSQDLGGPYEQYF
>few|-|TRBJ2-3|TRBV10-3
TGTGCCATCAGTGTGGGGCAGGCCACGGATACGCAGTATTTT
CAISVGQATDTQYF
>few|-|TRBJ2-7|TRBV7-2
TGTGCCAGCAGCCCTTTTTCGGGGATGTACGAGCAGTACTTC
CASSPFSGMYEQYF